Following are 31 T cell receptor beta chains from one sample sequenced in a study of molecular identifiers for immune sequencing clone quantification (dated by TCRdb to between 2017 and 2018). Receptor libraries were prepared by PCR. Sequencing was performed on an Illumina HiSeq 4000. TCRdb applied fastp at Q25 and MiXCR to the public reads, then kept only in-frame beta chains. Each record represents a unique CDR3 protein, reported with the most common genes and DNA among its rows. This sample gives about 510,000 distinct CDR3 sequences in total; 20% to 25% of them show up just once. Approximately 0.8% of the sample is taken by the ten largest. The sequencing input was naive CD8+ T cells from blood, with Jurkat cell RNA spiked in. Per the publication, the cell subset or site label means: FACS-sorted CD8+CD4-CCR7+CD45RA+ naive T cells. The receptors stem from a human donor in good health. Some libraries in this study had Jurkat cell RNA spiked in.

The chain has TRBV5-3 and TRBJ2-7, with 8 bases identical to TRBD1. TRBV5-3 is an open reading frame, and its role is uncertain. The CDR3 has 16 amino acids. With 8 bases clipped from V and 4 bases from J, the junction kept 17 bases outside the gene matches. Here the CDR3 DNA reads TGTGCCAGCAGCAGAGTAGGTGGGGACAGGATTTACGAGCAGTACTTC. This codes for CASSRVGGDRIYEQYF.

This clonotype was observed a few times. The chain combines TRBV12-3 or TRBV12-4 with TRBJ1-2; a weak D match, TRBD1 (6 bases). V was pared by 6 bases and J by 2 bases, with 10 bases between. This CDR3 is built from 13 residues. As DNA, the CDR3 is TGTGCCAGCAGATCGGACAGCAACTATGGCTACACCTTC. Amino acid sequence: CASRSDSNYGYTF.

This clonotype was detected ten times or more. The rearrangement uses TRBV27 and TRBJ2-3; TRBD1 aligns across 7 bases. The CDR3 extends over 14 amino acids. From germline, CDR1 is MNHEY and CDR2 SMNVEV (reference sequence). Germline trimming cut 4 bases from V and 6 bases from J; bases unmatched to any gene: 7. CDR3 protein: CASSSWDSRDTQYF. In DNA, the CDR3 is TGTGCCAGCAGTTCCTGGGACAGCCGGGATACGCAGTATTTT.

Of note for this clonotype: A far larger clone differs by one base, so this is likely a read error. This sequence joins TRBV7-9 and TRBJ1-1, with D possibly being TRBD1 (6 bases). Looked up from germline, CDR1 is SEHNR and CDR2 is FQNEAQ (reference sequence). The CDR3 extends over 14 amino acids. The CDR3 DNA reads TGTGCCAGCAGCTTAGGGGGGCCCAACACTGAAGCTCTCTTT. Translation gives CASSLGGPNTEALF. Supplemented by reference TRBV7-9 and TRBJ1-1, the full variable domain reads DTGVSQNPRHKITKRGQNVTFRCDPISEHNRLYWYRQTLGQGPEFLTYFQNEAQLEKSRLLSDRFSAERPKGSFSTLEIQRTEQGDSAMYLCASSLGGPNTEALFGQGTRLTVV.

The rearrangement links TRBV7-3 to TRBJ1-2; 11 bases line up with TRBD1. This CDR3 region has 17 residues. Germline V gene lookup returns CDR1 SGHTA and CDR2 FQGTGA. Losses at the gene ends were 0 bases for V and 8 bases for J; bases not matched to a gene: 11. This CDR3 is CASSLTGGQGAPEGYTF. The CDR3 DNA follows: TGTGCCAGCAGCTTAACGGGAGGACAGGGGGCACCGGAGGGCTACACCTTC.

This clonotype was counted at least ten times. The rearrangement uses TRBV19 and TRBJ2-3; tentatively, D is TRBD1 (5 bases). The V and J ends lost 3 bases and 5 bases respectively, with 12 bases between them. CDR3 size: 14 residues. Germline V gene data show CDR1 as LNHDA and CDR2 as SQIVND (reference sequence). The CDR3 sequence: CASSIKGLEDTQYF. DNA of the CDR3: TGTGCCAGTAGTATTAAGGGGCTTGAAGATACGCAGTATTTT.

This clonotype was observed at least ten times. This chain uses TRBV4-1 with TRBJ2-5; D possibly matches TRBD1 or TRBD2 (7 bases each). Trimming pared 0 bases from V and 4 bases from J, leaving 15 bases between. This CDR3 spans 16 amino acids. Germline CDR1 reads MGHRA; CDR2 reads YSYEKL. The CDR3 DNA reads TGCGCCAGCAGCCAAGATTTGACAGGGAGGGGAGAGACCCAGTACTTC. It specifies CASSQDLTGRGETQYF.

The J gene is TRBJ1-2, the V gene TRBV14, with TRBD1 identical over 9 bases. CDR1 and CDR2 (germline): SGHDN, FVKESK. CDR3 length: 16 residues. Unmatched junction bases numbered 11, after V lost 4 bases and J lost 5 bases. In nucleotides, the CDR3 is TGTGCCAGCAGCCCGGGACAGGGTAATGTTGGGTATGGCTACACCTTC. It encodes CASSPGQGNVGYGYTF.

At least ten counts were recorded for this clonotype. The chain employs TRBV29-1 and TRBJ1-2; 8 nucleotides align to TRBD1. V lost 1 base and J lost 4; bases outside the gene matches: 2. Germline V gene data show CDR1 as SQVTM and CDR2 as ANQGSEA. This CDR3 spans 13 amino acids. Here the CDR3 DNA reads TGCAGCGTTGAAGGGCAGGGGGCCTATGGCTACACCTTC. Translating gives CSVEGQGAYGYTF.

This clonotype was counted at least ten times. The rearrangement joins TRBV3-1 to TRBJ2-1, with 7 bases lining up with TRBD2. The CDR3 covers 14 residues. Germline CDR1 reads LGHDT; CDR2 reads YNNKEL (reference sequence). With 1 base clipped from V and 9 bases from J, the junction kept 6 bases outside the gene matches. This chain's CDR3 is CASSQVAGVGEQFF. The CDR3 coding sequence is TGTGCCAGCAGCCAAGTGGCGGGAGTTGGTGAGCAGTTCTTC.

This clonotype was seen a single time. A much larger clone lies a single base off, so this may be a read error. The gene calls are TRBV7-6 and TRBJ2-3, with 8 bases aligning to TRBD1. The CDR3 has 14 residues. CDR1 is SGHVS, CDR2 FNYEAQ, per germline. Here the CDR3 DNA reads TGTGCCGGCAGCTTAGGACAGGGAGAAGATACGCAGTATTTT. Translated, it gives CAGSLGQGEDTQYF.

This chain links TRBV24-1 with TRBJ2-1; 11 positions match TRBD2. The trim removed 9 bases at V and 3 bases at J, leaving 6 bases unmatched. There are 15 residues in the CDR3. Per the germline V gene, CDR1 is KGHDR and CDR2 is SFDVKD. As DNA, the CDR3 is TGTGCCACCTCGCCGGGACTAGCGGACTACAATGAGCAGTTCTTC. Translating gives CATSPGLADYNEQFF.

This clonotype was seen a handful of times. The V call is TRBV29-1, the J call TRBJ1-1; D unclear. The germline gives CDR1 SQVTM, CDR2 ANQGSEA. V shed 0 bases and J shed 6 bases, with 14 bases lying between them. The CDR3 has 14 amino acids. In DNA, the CDR3 is TGCAGCGTTGAAGATTCCCAGACTCACCCTGAAGCTTTCTTT. Translated, it gives CSVEDSQTHPEAFF.

This clonotype was counted at least ten times. The chain recombines TRBV9 with TRBJ2-2; D unresolved. The CDR3 extends over 13 amino acids. Germline CDR1 and CDR2: SGDLS and YYNGEE. V lost 4 bases and J lost 2, with 6 bases in between. CDR3 residues: CASSSANTGELFF. CDR3 bases: TGTGCCAGCAGCAGTGCCAACACCGGGGAGCTGTTTTTT.

This sequence joins TRBV7-9 and TRBJ2-2, with 14 nucleotides matching TRBD2. Trimming removed 8 bases from V and 5 bases from J; junction bases left unmatched: 7. This CDR3 is 16 amino acids long. The germline CDR1 and CDR2 sequences are SEHNR and FQNEAQ (reference sequence). The CDR3 DNA reads TGTGCCAGCGCTACGGGACTAGCGGGAGCTACCGGGGAGCTGTTTTTT. Its protein product is CASATGLAGATGELFF. The full variable domain, with the rest looked up from reference TRBV7-9 and TRBJ2-2, is DTGVSQNPRHKITKRGQNVTFRCDPISEHNRLYWYRQTLGQGPEFLTYFQNEAQLEKSRLLSDRFSAERPKGSFSTLEIQRTEQGDSAMYLCASATGLAGATGELFFGEGSRLTVL.

On this clonotype: One end of the junction fails to match germline, which may point to a read error. CDR3 bases: TGCGCCAGCAGCCAAGGGGGCGGAGACTCTAGAAACACCATATATTTT. Translated, it gives CASSQGGGDSRNTIYF. The rearrangement links TRBV4-1 to TRBJ1-3; the D gene is possibly TRBD1 (5 bases). Germline V gene data show CDR1 as MGHRA and CDR2 as YSYEKL. The CDR3 has 16 amino acids.

The rearrangement links TRBV5-6 to TRBJ2-7, with D hard to call. Trimming removed 4 bases at V and 6 bases at J, with 11 bases between. CDR1 and CDR2 from the germline V gene are SGHDT and YYEEEE. This CDR3 contains 12 residues. The CDR3 spells CASSLNNPEQYF. Here the CDR3 DNA reads TGTGCCAGCAGCCTGAATAACCCCGAGCAGTACTTC. Variable domain in full (rest from reference TRBV5-6 and TRBJ2-7): DAGVTQSPTHLIKTRGQQVTLRCSPKSGHDTVSWYQQALGQGPQFIFQYYEEEERQRGNFPDRFSGHQFPNYSSELNVNALLLGDSALYLCASSLNNPEQYFGPGTRLTVT.

This clonotype was seen many times. The V call is TRBV29-1, the J call TRBJ1-1; a weak D match, TRBD1 (6 bases). The CDR3 consists of 12 residues. Germline CDR1 reads SQVTM; CDR2 reads ANQGSEA. The ends were cut back, 2 bases at V and 4 bases at J, with 8 bases in the middle. CDR3 bases: TGCAGCGTTGAACAGGGGCCCACTGAAGCTTTCTTT. Translation gives CSVEQGPTEAFF.

V gene TRBV7-9 combines with J gene TRBJ2-3, with 13 positions matching TRBD2. This CDR3 is built from 16 residues. V lost 6 bases and J lost 2; bases outside the gene matches: 5. CDR1 is SEHNR and CDR2 is FQNEAQ in the germline V gene (reference sequence). Here the CDR3 DNA reads TGTGCCAGCAGTCCAGGACTAGCGGGGGTCACAGATACGCAGTATTTT. The encoded protein is CASSPGLAGVTDTQYF.

This clonotype was observed at least ten times. The rearrangement links TRBV14 to TRBJ2-3; 9 bases are a match to TRBD1. The CDR3 loop spans 16 amino acids. Germline V CDR1 and CDR2: SGHDN, FVKESK. Unmatched junction bases numbered 8, after V lost 1 base and J lost 6 bases. This chain's CDR3 is CASSQAGTGRLDTQYF. CDR3 sequence (DNA): TGTGCCAGCAGCCAAGCCGGGACAGGGAGGTTGGATACGCAGTATTTT.

This clonotype was observed many times. V usage is TRBV29-1 and J usage is TRBJ2-3, with 7 bases aligning to TRBD1. The CDR3 consists of 14 residues. The germline V gene has CDR1 SQVTM and CDR2 ANQGSEA. After removal of 5 bases from V and 1 base from J, the junction contained 6 bases not matched to a gene. Written as DNA, the CDR3 is TGCAGCGTTTCCGGCGACAGGGGCACAGATACGCAGTATTTT. It is translated as CSVSGDRGTDTQYF.

The rearrangement links TRBV5-1 to TRBJ2-3; a weak D match, TRBD2 (7 bases). V gave up 0 bases and J gave up 1 base, with 15 bases separating them. The CDR3 covers 17 residues. Germline-derived CDR1 and CDR2 are SGHRS and YFSETQ. This CDR3 reads CASSLEGGGARTDTQYF. The CDR3 nucleotides read TGCGCCAGCAGCTTGGAGGGGGGGGGGGCCCGCACAGATACGCAGTATTTT.

The chain is built from TRBV7-9 and TRBJ2-7; 9 bases are shared with TRBD1. V gave up 2 bases and J gave up 0 bases; unmatched junction bases: 2. The CDR3 has 15 residues. Germline V CDR1 and CDR2: SEHNR, FQNEAQ (reference sequence). The CDR3 DNA follows: TGTGCCAGCAGCTTATGGGACAGGGACTCCTACGAGCAGTACTTC. Protein product: CASSLWDRDSYEQYF. Complete variable domain (other parts from reference TRBV7-9 and TRBJ2-7): DTGVSQNPRHKITKRGQNVTFRCDPISEHNRLYWYRQTLGQGPEFLTYFQNEAQLEKSRLLSDRFSAERPKGSFSTLEIQRTEQGDSAMYLCASSLWDRDSYEQYFGPGTRLTVT.

The table lists this clonotype with a few counts. The rearrangement links TRBV7-8 to TRBJ1-6, with 8 nucleotides matching TRBD1. V lost 2 bases and J lost 10; bases outside the gene matches: 10. The CDR3 runs to 16 residues. The germline V gene encodes CDR1 SGHVS and CDR2 FQNEAQ. CDR3 nucleotides: TGTGCCAGCAGCTTACTGTCCCAGGGGGCGGGATCACCCCTCCACTTT. Translated: CASSLLSQGAGSPLHF.

This clonotype was observed at least ten times. V gene TRBV28 combines with J gene TRBJ2-5; TRBD1 matches 8 bases. J lost 1 base, V lost 2 bases, and 3 bases had no gene match. Germline CDR1 is MDHEN and CDR2 is SYDVKM. The CDR3 length is 15 residues. The CDR3 is CASSLRQGAQETQYF. The CDR3 nucleotides are TGTGCCAGCAGTTTACGCCAGGGGGCCCAAGAGACCCAGTACTTC.

This clonotype was counted a few times. V gene TRBV4-2 combines with J gene TRBJ2-5; D perhaps matches TRBD2 (5 bases). Germline CDR1 and CDR2: LGHNA and YNFKEQ. There are 14 residues in the CDR3. The germline V and J ends were trimmed by 0 bases and 5 bases, with 10 bases remaining between them. CDR3 sequence (DNA): TGTGCCAGCAGCCAAGATGCGGGCGGGGAGACCCAGTACTTC. It translates to CASSQDAGGETQYF.

This sequence joins TRBV4-3 and TRBJ1-5; 8 bases map to TRBD1. The V and J ends lost 0 bases and 0 bases, in that order; junction bases with no gene match: 4. The germline V gene encodes CDR1 LGHNA and CDR2 YSLEER. The CDR3 is 17 amino acids. The CDR3 DNA reads TGCGCCAGCAGCCAAGATTTCAGGGGGCATAGCAATCAGCCCCAGCATTTT. Translated: CASSQDFRGHSNQPQHF.

This clonotype was seen repeatedly, ten times or more. The chain's CDR3 is CSVEGGTDTEAFF. CDR3 DNA: TGCAGCGTTGAAGGGGGGACGGACACTGAAGCTTTCTTT. The chain couples TRBV29-1 to TRBJ1-1; tentatively, D is TRBD1 (5 bases). Looked up from germline, CDR1 is SQVTM and CDR2 is ANQGSEA. V lost 1 base, J lost 3 bases, and 9 bases lay in between. The CDR3 has 13 residues.

This clonotype was seen at least ten times. The chain recombines TRBV6-5 with TRBJ2-7; possible D gene TRBD1, 6 bases. Trimming cost V 2 bases and J 0 bases, with 11 bases left between them. Germline V lookup: CDR1 MNHEY, CDR2 SVGAGI. The CDR3 length is 15 residues. CDR3 in amino acids: CASSYGWTVSYEQYF. In DNA, the CDR3 is TGTGCCAGCAGTTACGGGTGGACAGTCTCCTACGAGCAGTACTTC.

This clonotype appeared a few times. The chain is built from TRBV4-1 and TRBJ2-7; D gene uncertain. CDR3 size: 13 residues. Trimming took off 3 bases at V and 2 bases at J, with 8 bases between the two ends. The germline gives CDR1 MGHRA, CDR2 YSYEKL. The DNA of the CDR3 is TGCGCCAGCAGCCAGGAAAGTGCCTACGAGCAGTACTTC. Its protein is CASSQESAYEQYF.

This clonotype was observed at least ten times. The gene calls are TRBV14 and TRBJ1-1; D is perhaps TRBD1 (5 bases). The CDR3 loop spans 13 amino acids. Trimming took off 3 bases at V and 4 bases at J, with 9 bases between the two ends. Germline CDR1 reads SGHDN; CDR2 reads FVKESK. The CDR3 DNA sequence: TGTGCCAGCAGCCACGGTCAGGGCACTGAAGCTTTCTTT. Translating gives CASSHGQGTEAFF.